This is a list of T cell receptor beta chains from one sample in a study of cytomegalovirus exposure and HLA in healthy donors. Repertoires were generated with immunoSEQ multiplex PCR, while TCRdb's copy carries only in-frame clones and drops some. The sample has over 150,000 clones, 65% to 85% seen once. Sequencing was done on a sample of PBMCs. The origin of the receptors is a boy aged 2 to 10 in good health and CMV-seronegative. The CDR3 runs from the conserved cysteine through the conserved F or W. Each record gives: J gene, clone size, D gene, V gene, CDR3 DNA, CDR3 protein. A D gene is named only where the DNA matches it firmly. Expanded clones get a size class; other rows say once, few or many, or leave the size out.

j_call: TRBJ1-2; clone_size: NA; d_call: NA; v_call: TRBV10-1; cdr3_nt: TGCGCCAGCAGTCCAGAGGGACACCATAACTATGGCTACACCTTC; cdr3_aa: CASSPEGHHNYGYTF
j_call: TRBJ2-3; clone_size: NA; d_call: TRBD1; v_call: TRBV7-9; cdr3_nt: TGTGCCAGCAGCTTAGCCGATAGGGGGCACGAGGCAGATACGCAGTATTTT; cdr3_aa: CASSLADRGHEADTQYF
j_call: TRBJ1-4; clone_size: NA; d_call: NA; v_call: TRBV5-6; cdr3_nt: TGTGCCAGCAGTTGGATTCAGGGAACTAATGAAAAACTGTTTTTT; cdr3_aa: CASSWIQGTNEKLFF
j_call: TRBJ1-1; clone_size: few; d_call: NA; v_call: TRBV5-6; cdr3_nt: TGTGCCACCACCATTGAACTCAGGGACACTGAAGCTTTCTTT; cdr3_aa: CATTIELRDTEAFF
j_call: TRBJ1-4; clone_size: NA; d_call: NA; v_call: TRBV9; cdr3_nt: TGTGCCAGCACCCCCTCGGAGGGGCGGCGGGAAAAACTGTTTTTT; cdr3_aa: CASTPSEGRREKLFF
j_call: TRBJ2-3; clone_size: NA; d_call: TRBD2; v_call: TRBV7-8; cdr3_nt: TGTGCCAGCAGCTTCACCTTTTTCGCGGGGGGCACAGATACGCAGTATTTT; cdr3_aa: CASSFTFFAGGTDTQYF
j_call: TRBJ2-5; clone_size: NA; d_call: NA; v_call: TRBV4-3; cdr3_nt: TGCGCCAGCAGCCCAAGGGGGGGGGAGACCCAGTACTTC; cdr3_aa: CASSPRGGETQYF
j_call: TRBJ2-7; clone_size: NA; d_call: TRBD1; v_call: TRBV19; cdr3_nt: TGTGCCAGTAGTCGGGACAGGGCCGGCGAGCAGTACTTC; cdr3_aa: CASSRDRAGEQYF
j_call: TRBJ2-1; clone_size: NA; d_call: NA; v_call: TRBV5-1; cdr3_nt: TGCGCCAGCAGCTTGTATGCAGGGAACAATGAGCAGTTCTTC; cdr3_aa: CASSLYAGNNEQFF
j_call: TRBJ2-5; clone_size: NA; d_call: NA; v_call: TRBV18; cdr3_nt: TGTGCCAGCTCACCACCAGAGCAAGAGACCCAGTACTTC; cdr3_aa: CASSPPEQETQYF
j_call: TRBJ2-1; clone_size: NA; d_call: NA; v_call: TRBV18; cdr3_nt: TGTGCCAGCTCACCACCACAGGGTTCCTACAATGAGCAGTTCTTC; cdr3_aa: CASSPPQGSYNEQFF
j_call: TRBJ2-5; clone_size: once; d_call: TRBD1; v_call: TRBV5-1; cdr3_nt: TGCGCCAGCAGCCGCGGGACAGGGGGTCAAGAGACCCAGTACTTC; cdr3_aa: CASSRGTGGQETQYF
j_call: TRBJ2-3; clone_size: NA; d_call: TRBD2; v_call: TRBV12-5; cdr3_nt: TGTGCTACCTCCGGGAGCGGGGGCTTCCGGGGCACAGATACGCAGTATTTT; cdr3_aa: CATSGSGGFRGTDTQYF
j_call: TRBJ1-1; clone_size: NA; d_call: NA; v_call: TRBV19; cdr3_nt: TGTGCCAGTAGTATAAACAGGGAGTTAAGGAAGGAGAACACTGAAGCTTTCTTT; cdr3_aa: CASSINRELRKENTEAFF
j_call: TRBJ2-1; clone_size: few; d_call: NA; v_call: TRBV14; cdr3_nt: TGTGCCAGCAGCCAAGATCCAACGGACAGCTACAATGAGCAGTTCTTC; cdr3_aa: CASSQDPTDSYNEQFF
j_call: TRBJ1-5; clone_size: once; d_call: TRBD1; v_call: TRBV19; cdr3_nt: TGTGCCAGTAGTATACAGGGGGACGGTCAGCCCCAGCATTTT; cdr3_aa: CASSIQGDGQPQHF
j_call: TRBJ1-2; clone_size: NA; d_call: NA; v_call: TRBV20-1; cdr3_nt: TGCAGTGCTATCAGACCGGGGGGCTACACCTTC; cdr3_aa: CSAIRPGGYTF
j_call: TRBJ1-1; clone_size: NA; d_call: NA; v_call: TRBV7-9; cdr3_nt: TGTGCCAGCAGTTCGACCACAGCTACTGAAGCTTTCTTT; cdr3_aa: CASSSTTATEAFF
j_call: TRBJ1-2; clone_size: NA; d_call: NA; v_call: TRBV5-8; cdr3_nt: TGTGCCAGCAGCTACGGACAGAACTATGGCTACACCTTC; cdr3_aa: CASSYGQNYGYTF
j_call: TRBJ2-3; clone_size: NA; d_call: NA; v_call: TRBV29-1; cdr3_nt: TGCAGCGCCGAAGTCGGGGGGCCGACAGATACGCAGTATTTT; cdr3_aa: CSAEVGGPTDTQYF
j_call: TRBJ2-1; clone_size: few; d_call: NA; v_call: TRBV2; cdr3_nt: TGTGCCAGCAGTGAAAAAGGGTTTGAGGGTGAGCAGTTCTTC; cdr3_aa: CASSEKGFEGEQFF
j_call: TRBJ1-2; clone_size: NA; d_call: NA; v_call: TRBV7-2; cdr3_nt: TGTGCCAGCAGTCCCATGACAGGACCCTATGGCTACACCTTC; cdr3_aa: CASSPMTGPYGYTF
j_call: TRBJ1-2; clone_size: NA; d_call: TRBD1; v_call: TRBV27; cdr3_nt: TGTGCCAGCAGTTTCGCAGGGGGCCCTTCCTATGGCTACACCTTC; cdr3_aa: CASSFAGGPSYGYTF
j_call: TRBJ2-7; clone_size: NA; d_call: TRBD2; v_call: TRBV13; cdr3_nt: TGTGCCAGCAGCTTTGCGGGGGGCTCCTACGAGCAGTACTTC; cdr3_aa: CASSFAGGSYEQYF
j_call: TRBJ2-7; clone_size: few; d_call: TRBD1; v_call: TRBV5-1; cdr3_nt: TGCGCCAGCAGCTTGGGCAGGGGGTTCTCCTACGAGCAGTACTTC; cdr3_aa: CASSLGRGFSYEQYF
j_call: TRBJ2-3; clone_size: once; d_call: NA; v_call: TRBV9; cdr3_nt: TGTGCCAGCAGCGTAGGAATCGAGACAGATACGCAGTATTTT; cdr3_aa: CASSVGIETDTQYF
j_call: TRBJ1-4; clone_size: few; d_call: NA; v_call: TRBV6-1; cdr3_nt: TGTGCCAGCAGTGAAGAAACACGGGTAAAACTGTTTTTT; cdr3_aa: CASSEETRVKLFF
j_call: TRBJ1-2; clone_size: NA; d_call: NA; v_call: TRBV5-4; cdr3_nt: TGTGCCAGCAGAAGCCCGGAGGATTACTATGGCTACACCTTC; cdr3_aa: CASRSPEDYYGYTF
j_call: TRBJ1-2; clone_size: NA; d_call: TRBD1; v_call: TRBV18; cdr3_nt: TGTGCCAGCTCACCGACAGGGGTTGATGGCTACACCTTC; cdr3_aa: CASSPTGVDGYTF
j_call: TRBJ1-1; clone_size: NA; d_call: TRBD1; v_call: TRBV7-8; cdr3_nt: TGTGCCAGCAGCCCACGTATTAGGGCTACAGGGGGGAGGCATCGGACAACTGAAGCTTTCTTT; cdr3_aa: CASSPRIRATGGRHRTTEAFF
j_call: TRBJ1-2; clone_size: NA; d_call: TRBD1; v_call: TRBV4-3; cdr3_nt: TGCGCCAGCAGCCAAGATCGGACAGGCCCATATAACCCCTACACCTTC; cdr3_aa: CASSQDRTGPYNPYTF
j_call: TRBJ2-2; clone_size: NA; d_call: NA; v_call: TRBV4-1; cdr3_nt: TGCGCCAGCAGCGAACTGAATCTACTAGCGAACACCGGGGAGCTGTTTTTT; cdr3_aa: CASSELNLLANTGELFF
j_call: TRBJ2-5; clone_size: NA; d_call: NA; v_call: TRBV7-9; cdr3_nt: TGTGCCAGCCAGAAACAAGAGACCCAGTACTTC; cdr3_aa: CASQKQETQYF
j_call: TRBJ1-5; clone_size: NA; d_call: NA; v_call: TRBV7-6; cdr3_nt: TGTGCCAGCAGCTTATCCCTTCGACAGGCTTCAGGTCAGCCCCAGCATTTT; cdr3_aa: CASSLSLRQASGQPQHF
j_call: TRBJ2-3; clone_size: NA; d_call: NA; v_call: TRBV10-2; cdr3_nt: TGCGCCAGCAAGAGCGGAGATACGCAGTATTTT; cdr3_aa: CASKSGDTQYF
j_call: TRBJ1-2; clone_size: NA; d_call: TRBD1; v_call: TRBV2; cdr3_nt: TGTGCCAGCAGTCTTGAGGGGGCAAGCGGCGGCTACACCTTC; cdr3_aa: CASSLEGASGGYTF
j_call: TRBJ1-4; clone_size: few; d_call: NA; v_call: TRBV2; cdr3_nt: TGTGCCAGCTCCCGGGTAATTGATGAAAAACTGTTTTTT; cdr3_aa: CASSRVIDEKLFF
j_call: TRBJ1-1; clone_size: few; d_call: NA; v_call: TRBV19; cdr3_nt: TGTGCCAGTAGTCGTCAGGGGTCTTACACTGAAGCTTTCTTT; cdr3_aa: CASSRQGSYTEAFF
j_call: TRBJ1-1; clone_size: NA; d_call: NA; v_call: TRBV9; cdr3_nt: TGTGCCAGCAGCGTAGGATCGTGGCCCGACACTGAAGCTTTCTTT; cdr3_aa: CASSVGSWPDTEAFF
j_call: TRBJ2-1; clone_size: NA; d_call: NA; v_call: TRBV6-1; cdr3_nt: TGTGCCAGCAGACCACTAGCAACAGGGGACAATGAGCAGTTCTTC; cdr3_aa: CASRPLATGDNEQFF
j_call: TRBJ2-2; clone_size: NA; d_call: TRBD1; v_call: TRBV5-4; cdr3_nt: TGTGCCAGCAGCGCCCGGGACAGGGACACCGGGGAGCTGTTTTTT; cdr3_aa: CASSARDRDTGELFF
j_call: TRBJ1-2; clone_size: NA; d_call: NA; v_call: TRBV21-1; cdr3_nt: TGTGCCAGCACCCGAGATGGCTACACCTTC; cdr3_aa: CASTRDGYTF
j_call: TRBJ2-3; clone_size: NA; d_call: NA; v_call: TRBV5-4; cdr3_nt: TGTGCCAGCAGCTTGGAGCTGTTGCGGGGCTCGGGAGATACGCAGTATTTT; cdr3_aa: CASSLELLRGSGDTQYF
j_call: TRBJ1-2; clone_size: NA; d_call: NA; v_call: TRBV15; cdr3_nt: TGTGCCACCAGCAGAGAGTTGGGACAACTTAACTATGGCTACACCTTC; cdr3_aa: CATSRELGQLNYGYTF
j_call: TRBJ1-1; clone_size: NA; d_call: NA; v_call: TRBV5-4; cdr3_nt: TGTGCCAGCAGCAGGGACTGGAACACTGAAGCTTTCTTT; cdr3_aa: CASSRDWNTEAFF
j_call: TRBJ2-2; clone_size: NA; d_call: TRBD1; v_call: TRBV6-6; cdr3_nt: TGTGCCGCCCGGGACAGGGCGGCCGGGGAGCTGTTTTTT; cdr3_aa: CAARDRAAGELFF
j_call: TRBJ2-7; clone_size: NA; d_call: NA; v_call: TRBV6-5; cdr3_nt: TGTGCCAGCAGTCACCGGGATTCTTCCTACGAGCAGTACTTC; cdr3_aa: CASSHRDSSYEQYF
j_call: TRBJ1-2; clone_size: NA; d_call: TRBD1; v_call: TRBV10-2; cdr3_nt: TGCGCCAGCAGTGAAGGGGACTGGACAGGGGATGGCTACACCTTC; cdr3_aa: CASSEGDWTGDGYTF
j_call: TRBJ2-1; clone_size: once; d_call: TRBD2; v_call: TRBV19; cdr3_nt: TGTGCCAGTGGACTAGCGGGGGGCAATGAGCAGTTCTTC; cdr3_aa: CASGLAGGNEQFF
j_call: TRBJ2-5; clone_size: NA; d_call: TRBD2; v_call: TRBV7-2; cdr3_nt: TGTGCCAGCAGCGACCCGGAGGGACTAGCGGGGGGGAAGAGGACCCAGTACTTC; cdr3_aa: CASSDPEGLAGGKRTQYF
j_call: TRBJ1-2; clone_size: NA; d_call: TRBD1; v_call: TRBV27; cdr3_nt: TGTGCCAGCAGTTTGACACAGGGGGTGTTGGGCTACACCTTC; cdr3_aa: CASSLTQGVLGYTF